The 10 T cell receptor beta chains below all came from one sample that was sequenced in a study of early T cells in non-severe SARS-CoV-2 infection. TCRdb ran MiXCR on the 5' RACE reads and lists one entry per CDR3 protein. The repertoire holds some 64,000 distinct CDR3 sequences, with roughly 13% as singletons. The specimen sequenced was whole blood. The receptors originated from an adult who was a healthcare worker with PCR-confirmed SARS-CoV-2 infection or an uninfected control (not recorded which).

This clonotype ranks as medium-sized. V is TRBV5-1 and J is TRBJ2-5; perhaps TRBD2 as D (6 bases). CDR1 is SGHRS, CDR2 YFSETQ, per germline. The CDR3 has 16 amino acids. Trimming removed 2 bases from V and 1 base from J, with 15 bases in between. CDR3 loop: CASSFSSEGPQETQYF. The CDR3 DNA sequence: TGCGCCAGCAGCTTCTCTAGCGAGGGACCCCAAGAGACCCAGTACTTC.

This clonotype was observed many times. The CDR3 here is CASSYRPLSRKTDTQYF. The CDR3 DNA sequence: TGTGCCAGCAGTTACCGACCGCTCTCTCGGAAGACAGATACGCAGTATTTT. The V and J genes are TRBV6-5 and TRBJ2-3, with D uncertain. The V gene lost 2 bases and the J gene lost 3 bases, with 18 bases spanning the gap. The CDR3 loop spans 17 amino acids. The germline gives CDR1 MNHEY, CDR2 SVGAGI.

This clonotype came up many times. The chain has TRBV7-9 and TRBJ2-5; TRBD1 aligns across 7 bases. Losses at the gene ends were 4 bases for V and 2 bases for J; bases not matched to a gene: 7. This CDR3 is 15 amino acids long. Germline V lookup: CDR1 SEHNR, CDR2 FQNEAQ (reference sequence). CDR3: CASSSIGTAQETQYF. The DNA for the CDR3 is TGTGCCAGCAGCTCAATTGGGACAGCTCAAGAGACCCAGTACTTC.

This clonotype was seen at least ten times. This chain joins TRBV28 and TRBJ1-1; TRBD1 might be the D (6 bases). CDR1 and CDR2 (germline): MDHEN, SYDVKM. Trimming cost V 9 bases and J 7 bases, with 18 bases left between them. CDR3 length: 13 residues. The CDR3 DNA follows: TGTGCCAGTATCCCCATCAGGGGTTATGAAGCTTTCTTT. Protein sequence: CASIPIRGYEAFF.

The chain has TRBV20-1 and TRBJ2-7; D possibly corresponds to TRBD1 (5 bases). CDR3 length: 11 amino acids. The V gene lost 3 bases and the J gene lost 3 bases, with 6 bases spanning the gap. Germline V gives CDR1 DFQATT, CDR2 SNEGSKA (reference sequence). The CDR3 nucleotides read TGCAGTGCTAGCGACAGCTACGAGCAGTACTTC. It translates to CSASDSYEQYF.

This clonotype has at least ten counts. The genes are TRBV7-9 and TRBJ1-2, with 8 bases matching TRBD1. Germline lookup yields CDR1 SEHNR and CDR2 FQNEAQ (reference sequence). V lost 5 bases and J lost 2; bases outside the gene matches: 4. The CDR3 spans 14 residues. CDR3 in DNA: TGTGCCAGCAGCCCGGGACAGGAGAACTATGGCTACACCTTC. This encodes CASSPGQENYGYTF.

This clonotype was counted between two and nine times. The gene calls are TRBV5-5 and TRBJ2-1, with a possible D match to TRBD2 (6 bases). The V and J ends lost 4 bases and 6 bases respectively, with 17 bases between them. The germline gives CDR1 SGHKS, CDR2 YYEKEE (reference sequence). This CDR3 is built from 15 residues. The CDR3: CASSPFGGFGNEQFF. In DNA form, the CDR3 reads TGTGCCAGCAGCCCCTTCGGGGGTTTCGGCAATGAGCAGTTCTTC.

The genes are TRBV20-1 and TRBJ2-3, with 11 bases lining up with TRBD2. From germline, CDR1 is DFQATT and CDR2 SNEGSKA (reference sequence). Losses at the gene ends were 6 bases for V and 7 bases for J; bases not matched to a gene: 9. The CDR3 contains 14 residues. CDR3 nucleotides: TGCAGTGCAGATACTAGCGGGAGTGGGTATACGCAGTATTTT. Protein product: CSADTSGSGYTQYF.

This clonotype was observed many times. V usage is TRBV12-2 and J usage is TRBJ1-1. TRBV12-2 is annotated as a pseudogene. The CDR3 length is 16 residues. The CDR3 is CASRSRSRGPLTEAFF. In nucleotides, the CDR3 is TGTGCAAGTCGCTCCCGATCTCGTGGGCCCTTAACTGAAGCTTTCTTT.

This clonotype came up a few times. The CDR3 sequence is CASGGGPTEAFF. The CDR3 nucleotides read TGTGCCAGCGGGGGGGGACCTACTGAAGCTTTCTTT. The chain links TRBV2 to TRBJ1-1; D may be TRBD1 (5 bases). Trimming removed 8 bases from V and 5 bases from J, with 12 bases in between. The CDR3 has 12 residues. Germline-derived CDR1 and CDR2 are SNHLY and FYNNEI.